One sample yielded the 29 T cell receptor beta chains listed below, sequenced in a study of identical twins' blood T cells. TCRdb independently ran MiXCR on the 5' RACE reads; one entry per CDR3 protein. The table has 300,000 to 400,000 distinct CDR3 sequences, approximately 30% seen once; the top ten hold 5.5% to 6.5%. Input material: PBMCs. The receptors shown here come from a woman aged 18-49 years in good health.

Details on this clonotype: One junction end disagrees with the germline gene, perhaps due to a read error. The CDR3 protein is CASSFHTNTGAFF. CDR3 DNA: TGTGCCAGCAGCTTTCACACGAACACTGGAGCTTTCTTT. The chain links TRBV5-5 to TRBJ1-1; D is ambiguous. The CDR3 consists of 13 residues. Per germline, CDR1 SGHKS and CDR2 YYEKEE (reference sequence).

The table lists this clonotype with a few counts. The chain is built from TRBV7-8 and TRBJ1-5; TRBD1 might be the D (5 bases). V was pared by 5 bases and J by 11 bases, with 19 bases between. Germline lookup yields CDR1 SGHVS and CDR2 FQNEAQ. CDR3 length equals 14 residues. CDR3 DNA sequence: TGTGCCAGCAGCCGGGGATCCAGGGCCAACGCCCAGCATTTT. Amino acid sequence: CASSRGSRANAQHF.

This rearrangement joins TRBV20-1 to TRBJ2-2; a possible D gene is TRBD1 (5 bases). The CDR3 is made up of 13 amino acids. Germline CDR1 is DFQATT and CDR2 is SNEGSKA (reference sequence). Trimming pared 6 bases from V and 0 bases from J, leaving 8 bases between. The CDR3: CSARTTNTGELFF. For the CDR3, the DNA is TGCAGTGCAAGGACAACGAACACCGGGGAGCTGTTTTTT.

This clonotype was counted a single time. A read error is possible here, since a much larger clone lies one base away. The chain couples TRBV5-1 to TRBJ2-1; D perhaps matches TRBD2 (5 bases). Germline-derived CDR1 and CDR2 are SGHRS and YFSETQ. This CDR3 comprises 13 residues. The CDR3 loop reads CASSGLAYNERFF. The CDR3 DNA reads as TGCGCCAGCTCGGGTCTAGCCTACAATGAGCGGTTCTTC.

The CDR3 loop is CASSLEVFNTEAFF. The CDR3 DNA follows: TGTGCCAGCAGCTTAGAAGTCTTCAACACTGAAGCTTTCTTT. V gene TRBV7-6 combines with J gene TRBJ1-1; D ambiguous. Germline V gene sequence: CDR1 SGHVS, CDR2 FNYEAQ. V lost 1 base to trimming and J lost 2 bases, with 8 bases between them. The CDR3 is made up of 14 amino acids.

About this clonotype: One junction end does not reproduce the germline sequence, and a read error may be involved. V usage is TRBV19 and J usage is TRBJ2-1; no clear D gene. There are 12 residues in the CDR3. Germline CDR1 and CDR2: LNHDA and SQIVND (reference sequence). Written as DNA, the CDR3 is TGTGCCAATAGTGTGGGTTACAATGAGCAGTTCTTC. Its protein is CANSVGYNEQFF.

This clonotype has only a few counts. The rearrangement joins TRBV29-1 to TRBJ1-5; no clear D gene. V lost 4 bases to trimming and J lost 1 base, with 5 bases between them. The CDR3 is 12 residues long. The germline V gene has CDR1 SQVTM and CDR2 ANQGSEA. CDR3 region: CSVAWSNQPQHF. The CDR3 nucleotides read TGCAGCGTTGCCTGGAGCAATCAGCCCCAGCATTTT. The full variable domain, its missing parts supplied by reference TRBV29-1 and TRBJ1-5, is SAVISQKPSRDICQRGTSLTIQCQVDSQVTMMFWYRQQPGQSLTLIATANQGSEATYESGFVIDKFPISRPNLTFSTLTVSNMSPEDSSIYLCSVAWSNQPQHFGDGTRLSIL.

The table lists this clonotype with a few counts. The rearrangement links TRBV6-2 or TRBV6-3 to TRBJ1-1; D call uncertain. Germline values: CDR1 MNHEY, CDR2 SVGEGT. V was trimmed by 2 bases and J by 6 bases, leaving 7 bases between them. This CDR3 contains 12 residues. CDR3 sequence reads: CASSYTGAEAFF. CDR3 coding DNA: TGTGCCAGCAGTTACACGGGTGCTGAAGCTTTCTTT.

This clonotype turned up a few times. The chain is built from TRBV7-2 and TRBJ1-1; a weak D match, TRBD1 (6 bases). The CDR3 covers 15 residues. The germline gives CDR1 SGHTA, CDR2 FQGNSA. V was trimmed by 2 bases and J by 0 bases, leaving 10 bases between them. CDR3 coding DNA: TGTGCCAGCAGCTTATCATGGGGGCTGAACACTGAAGCTTTCTTT. Translated: CASSLSWGLNTEAFF.

A few counts support this clonotype. J is TRBJ1-4 and V is TRBV7-9; the D is unclear. The CDR3 sequence is 14 residues long. V lost 1 base and J lost 7, with 10 bases in between. CDR1 and CDR2 from the germline V gene are SEHNR and FQNEAQ (reference sequence). Here the CDR3 DNA reads TGTGCCAGCAGCTTAGGTCCAAATTCTGAAAAACTGTTTTTT. Protein sequence: CASSLGPNSEKLFF.

This chain links TRBV6-1 with TRBJ1-1, with a possible D match to TRBD1 (5 bases). Germline loops: CDR1 MNHNS, CDR2 SASEGT. Between the trimmed V and J ends, which lost 5 bases and 3 bases, there was a span of 13 bases. This CDR3 has 14 residues. DNA for the CDR3: TGTGCCAGCAGTTCCCGGGGGGTTGACACTGAAGCTTTCTTT. It translates to CASSSRGVDTEAFF.

This clonotype was detected a few times. This sequence joins TRBV6-2 or TRBV6-3 and TRBJ2-7, with TRBD2 as a possible D gene (5 bases). From germline, CDR1 is MNHEY and CDR2 SVGEGT. The length of the CDR3 is 13 residues. V was cut by 7 bases and J by 3 bases, with 13 bases left in between. CDR3 sequence reads: CASTEAGNYEQYF. CDR3 sequence (DNA): TGTGCCAGCACGGAGGCCGGCAACTACGAGCAGTACTTC.

In its sample, this clonotype was seen a few times. The chain employs TRBV24-1 and TRBJ2-7; the match to TRBD2 covers 13 bases. CDR3 size: 15 residues. The V gene end was trimmed by 3 bases and the J gene end by 4 bases; junction bases not matched to a gene: 2. Germline V gene lookup returns CDR1 KGHDR and CDR2 SFDVKD. The DNA of the CDR3 is TGTGCCACCAGTGATGAGACTAGCGGGAGGTACGAGCAGTACTTC. Translated, it gives CATSDETSGRYEQYF.

CDR3 amino acids: CSPRSLGSGRKSYNEQFF. In nucleotides, the CDR3 is TGCAGTCCCCGGAGTTTGGGTAGCGGGAGAAAGTCCTACAATGAGCAGTTCTTC. The rearrangement uses TRBV20-1 and TRBJ2-1; 9 positions match TRBD2. After removal of 8 bases from V and 1 base from J, the junction contained 18 bases not matched to a gene. The CDR3 runs to 18 residues. Per the germline V gene, CDR1 is DFQATT and CDR2 is SNEGSKA (reference sequence).

In the case of this clonotype: Possible read error: a much larger clone is one base away. The V and J genes are TRBV9 and TRBJ1-2; a possible D gene is TRBD1 (6 bases). CDR1 SGDLS and CDR2 YYNGEE come from the germline V gene. The CDR3 spans 14 residues. CDR3 sequence reads: CACSSGQPNYGYTF. The CDR3 nucleotides read TGTGCCTGCAGCTCCGGACAGCCTAACTATGGCTACACCTTC. Drawing the rest from reference TRBV9 and TRBJ1-2, the complete variable domain is DSGVTQTPKHLITATGQRVTLRCSPRSGDLSVYWYQQSLDQGLQFLIQYYNGEERAKGNILERFSAQQFPDLHSELNLSSLELGDSALYFCACSSGQPNYGYTFGSGTRLTVV.

The chain has TRBV18 and TRBJ2-3; unclear D gene. The CDR3 spans 15 residues. V lost 0 bases and J 3 bases, leaving 10 bases between the germline ends. Per the germline V gene, CDR1 is KGHSH and CDR2 is LQKENI. This chain's CDR3 is CASSPPIAATDTQYF. CDR3 in DNA: TGTGCCAGCTCACCACCAATCGCGGCAACAGATACGCAGTATTTT.

This clonotype was observed many times. J is TRBJ2-1 and V is TRBV29-1; D remains unclear. Germline CDR1 SQVTM, CDR2 ANQGSEA. Trimming shortened V by 3 bases and J by 1 base, and 13 bases separated the two germline ends. The CDR3 has 15 amino acids. CDR3 sequence reads: CSVDRTGTSYNEQFF. The DNA of the CDR3 is TGCAGCGTTGACCGGACGGGTACTTCCTACAATGAGCAGTTCTTC.

As regards this clonotype: At one of its ends the junction is not consistent with the germline gene, which may arise from a read error. The chain recombines TRBV7-6 with TRBJ2-1; D remains unclear. Germline CDR1 reads SGHVS; CDR2 reads FNYEAQ. The CDR3 totals 15 residues. CDR3 sequence (DNA): TGTGCCGGCAGCTCAGTCACGGGCAACATCAATGAGCAGTTCTTC. Translating it yields CAGSSVTGNINEQFF.

With respect to this clonotype: A read error may account for a junction end that differs from germline. This chain uses TRBV5-1 with TRBJ1-5; D is possibly TRBD1 (6 bases). The CDR3 length is 15 residues. The germline V gene encodes CDR1 SGHRS and CDR2 YFSETQ. The CDR3 here is CASSRTGFRNQPRHF. The DNA for the CDR3 is TGCGCCAGCAGCCGAACAGGGTTTCGGAATCAGCCCCGGCATTTT.

V usage is TRBV7-6 and J usage is TRBJ1-1; D not resolved. Germline V gives CDR1 SGHVS, CDR2 FNYEAQ. The V end was cut by 2 bases, the J end by 2 bases, with 9 bases between. The CDR3 has 14 amino acids. The chain's CDR3 is CASSLLPGNTEAFF. Here the CDR3 DNA reads TGTGCCAGCAGCTTACTTCCAGGAAACACTGAAGCTTTCTTT.

This clonotype was seen more than once but under ten times. The DNA for the CDR3 is TGTGCCAGCAGCCTCTCTATTCAGCGTCGTAGAAACACCATATATTTT. It codes for CASSLSIQRRRNTIYF. The gene calls are TRBV3-1 and TRBJ1-3, with unresolved D. Germline V gene data show CDR1 as LGHDT and CDR2 as YNNKEL (reference sequence). V shed 4 bases and J shed 5 bases, with 18 bases lying between them. CDR3 length: 16 residues.

This chain connects TRBV7-9 to TRBJ1-4; maybe TRBD1 (5 bases). Germline V CDR1 and CDR2: SEHNR, FQNEAQ (reference sequence). V lost 3 bases to trimming and J lost 7 bases, with 15 bases between them. The CDR3 runs 15 residues. The chain's CDR3 is CASSLPRQHGEKLFF. CDR3 in DNA: TGTGCCAGCAGCTTGCCACGACAGCACGGTGAAAAACTGTTTTTT.

About this clonotype: A much larger clone lies one base from this, so it may be a read error. The genes are TRBV15 and TRBJ2-7; no firm D call. CDR1 and CDR2 (germline): LNHNV, YYDKDF (reference sequence). The CDR3 is 14 amino acids. The CDR3 region is CATSSRTGFNEQCF. Here the CDR3 DNA reads TGTGCCACCAGCTCACGGACCGGGTTTAACGAGCAGTGCTTC. The whole variable domain, remainder taken from reference TRBV15 and TRBJ2-7, is DAMVIQNPRYQVTQFGKPVTLSCSQTLNHNVMYWYQQKSSQAPKLLFHYYDKDFNNEADTPDNFQSRRPNTSFCFLDIRSPGLGDTAMYLCATSSRTGFNEQCFGPGTRLTVT.

This clonotype was detected ten times or more. The CDR3 nucleotides are TGTGCCAGCAGTCCCCTGGGGGCGCTGGAAGAAAAACTGTTTTTT. Translation gives CASSPLGALEEKLFF. The J gene is TRBJ1-4, the V gene TRBV28, with D possibly being TRBD1 (6 bases). This CDR3 region has 15 residues. Germline V gives CDR1 MDHEN, CDR2 SYDVKM. Trimming removed 5 bases at V and 8 bases at J, with 18 bases between.

This clonotype has only a few counts. The V gene is TRBV7-2, the J gene TRBJ2-3; a weak D match, TRBD2 (7 bases). This CDR3 is built from 20 residues. V shed 1 base and J shed 2 bases, with 25 bases lying between them. CDR1 and CDR2 from the germline V gene are SGHTA and FQGNSA. The CDR3 sequence: CASSLEVRGTLRTSTDTQYF. The CDR3 DNA reads as TGTGCCAGCAGCTTAGAGGTGCGGGGGACACTCAGAACTTCCACAGATACGCAGTATTTT.

The rearrangement joins TRBV24-1 to TRBJ1-5, with no clear D. V shed 9 bases and J shed 4 bases, with 18 bases lying between them. Germline-derived CDR1 and CDR2 are KGHDR and SFDVKD. The CDR3 runs to 15 residues. CDR3 DNA sequence: TGTGCCACCTCCTCTGACCGGGGAGCTAATCAGCCCCAGCATTTT. It codes for CATSSDRGANQPQHF.

The chain carries TRBV10-3 and TRBJ1-5; a weak D match, TRBD1 (5 bases). Germline lookup yields CDR1 ENHRY and CDR2 SYGVKD. This CDR3 spans 15 amino acids. Trimming took off 0 bases at V and 4 bases at J, with 10 bases between the two ends. The CDR3 DNA reads as TGTGCCATCAGTGAGTCCTCCGGGGGGAATCAGCCCCAGCATTTT. It translates to CAISESSGGNQPQHF.

The chain is built from TRBV3-1 and TRBJ1-1; 7 bases match TRBD1. V was pared by 1 base and J by 0 bases, with 2 bases of the junction left unmatched. Per the germline V gene, CDR1 is LGHDT and CDR2 is YNNKEL (reference sequence). The CDR3 has 15 amino acids. CDR3: CASSQGDRLNTEAFF. CDR3 sequence (DNA): TGTGCCAGCAGCCAAGGGGACAGACTGAACACTGAAGCTTTCTTT.

This clonotype was recorded many times. This chain connects TRBV5-1 to TRBJ1-1, with no clear D. Germline V gives CDR1 SGHRS, CDR2 YFSETQ. V was clipped by 5 bases and J by 3 bases, with 5 bases between them. This CDR3 contains 11 residues. Written as DNA, the CDR3 is TGCGCCAGCAGTGGGGACACTGAAGCTTTCTTT. Its protein product is CASSGDTEAFF.